The 2 T cell receptor beta chains presented below share a single source sample, sequenced in a study of regulatory T cells in long-lasting Graves disease. TCR beta libraries were built with iRepertoire HTBI primers and Arm-PCR of CDR3 regions. TCRdb ran MiXCR on the multiplex PCR reads and lists one entry per CDR3 protein. Of a few hundred thousand distinct CDR3 sequences listed, 20% to 25% are singletons. Time point noted: persistent/refractory GD, antithyroid drugs over 5 years with positive TRAb. After RNA was extracted from PBMCs, the TCR library was made from it. Source: peripheral blood mononuclear cells (PBMCs), taken when the disease was refractory, from a patient treated with antithyroid drugs. Source of these receptors: a female donor with Graves disease.

Remarks on this clonotype: At one end, the junction sequence differs from germline, possibly due to a read error. CDR3 in DNA: TGCGCCAGCACGTGGGTTGGCCAGCAAGAGACCCAGCACTTC. Residues: CASTWVGQQETQHF. This chain uses TRBV10-2 with TRBJ2-5; D gene uncertain. The CDR3 consists of 14 residues. Germline V gene data show CDR1 as WSHSY and CDR2 as SAAADI.

At least ten counts were recorded for this clonotype. The chain carries TRBV11-1 and TRBJ2-7; 11 bases are a match to TRBD2. The V segment lost 5 bases and the J segment 3 bases; nucleotides outside the gene matches: 6. The CDR3 contains 15 residues. The germline gives CDR1 SGHAT, CDR2 FQDESV (reference sequence). The CDR3: CASSPGTSGLYEQYF. The CDR3, as DNA: TGTGCCAGCAGCCCAGGGACTAGCGGACTCTACGAGCAGTACTTC.